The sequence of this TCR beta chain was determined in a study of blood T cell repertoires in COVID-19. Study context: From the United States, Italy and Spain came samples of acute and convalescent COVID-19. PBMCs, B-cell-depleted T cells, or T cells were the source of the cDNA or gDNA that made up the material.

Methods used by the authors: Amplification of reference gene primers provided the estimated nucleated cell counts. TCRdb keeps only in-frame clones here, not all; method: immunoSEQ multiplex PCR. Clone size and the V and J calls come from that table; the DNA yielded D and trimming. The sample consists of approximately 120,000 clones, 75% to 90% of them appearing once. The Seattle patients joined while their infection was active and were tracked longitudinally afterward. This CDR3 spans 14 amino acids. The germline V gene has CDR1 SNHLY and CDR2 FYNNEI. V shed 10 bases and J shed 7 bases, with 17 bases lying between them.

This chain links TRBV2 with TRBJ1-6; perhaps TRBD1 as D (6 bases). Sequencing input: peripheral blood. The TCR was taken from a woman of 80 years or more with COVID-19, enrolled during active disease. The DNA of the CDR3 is TGTGCCACCTCAGTGTCAGGGGAGAATTCACCCCTCCACTTT. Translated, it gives CATSVSGENSPLHF. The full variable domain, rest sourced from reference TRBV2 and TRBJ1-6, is EPEVTQTPSHQVTQMGQEVILRCVPISNHLYFYWYRQILGQKVEFLVSFYNNEISEKSEIFDDQFSVERPDGSNFTLKIRSTKLEDSAMYFCATSVSGENSPLHFGNGTRLTVT.